The T cell receptor beta chain under discussion was sequenced for a study of T cell responses to AZD1222 COVID-19 vaccine. Study-level results: Elevations in Spike-specific TCR breadth and depth followed administration of two AZD1222 doses. Researchers took repertoire samples only after the peak T cell response had come.

Sequenced by immunoSEQ multiplex PCR; TCRdb stores in-frame clones only, minus some. This table has 110,000 or so clones, roughly 88% appearing once. The CDR3 is made up of 14 amino acids. Germline V lookup: CDR1 LGHDT, CDR2 YNNKEL (reference sequence). Trimming cost V 0 bases and J 7 bases, with 12 bases left between them. Points on this clone: The antigen is unknown.

This chain joins TRBV3-1 (or the pseudogene TRBV3-2) and TRBJ1-2, with a weak D call TRBD1 (5 bases). The sequences come from peripheral blood, collected on day 0 of AZD1222 vaccination. The origin of this receptor is an adult in good health. CDR3 loop: CASSQEGRGSGYTF. CDR3 DNA: TGTGCCAGCAGCCAAGAGGGGAGGGGTTCTGGCTACACCTTC.